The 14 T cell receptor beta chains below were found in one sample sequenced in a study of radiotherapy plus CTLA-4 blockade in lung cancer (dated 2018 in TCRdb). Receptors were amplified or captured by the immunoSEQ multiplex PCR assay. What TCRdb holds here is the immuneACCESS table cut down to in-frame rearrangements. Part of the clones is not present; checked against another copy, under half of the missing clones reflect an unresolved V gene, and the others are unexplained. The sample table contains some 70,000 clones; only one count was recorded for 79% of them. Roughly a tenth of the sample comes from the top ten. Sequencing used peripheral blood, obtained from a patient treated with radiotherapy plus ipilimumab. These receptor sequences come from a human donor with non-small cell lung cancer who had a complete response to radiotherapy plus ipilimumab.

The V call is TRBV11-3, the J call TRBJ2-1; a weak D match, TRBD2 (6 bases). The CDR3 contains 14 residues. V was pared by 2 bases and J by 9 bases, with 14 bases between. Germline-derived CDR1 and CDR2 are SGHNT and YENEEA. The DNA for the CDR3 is TGTGCCAGCAGCTTAACGGGGGTTACGCCTGAGCAGTTCTTC. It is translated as CASSLTGVTPEQFF.

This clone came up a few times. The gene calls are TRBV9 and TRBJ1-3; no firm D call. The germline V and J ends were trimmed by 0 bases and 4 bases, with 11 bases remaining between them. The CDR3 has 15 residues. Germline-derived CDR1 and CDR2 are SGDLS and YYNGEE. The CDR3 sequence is CASSVEDFRGNTIYF. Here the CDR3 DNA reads TGTGCCAGCAGCGTAGAAGATTTTAGGGGAAACACCATATATTTT. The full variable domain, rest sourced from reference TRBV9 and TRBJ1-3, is DSGVTQTPKHLITATGQRVTLRCSPRSGDLSVYWYQQSLDQGLQFLIQYYNGEERAKGNILERFSAQQFPDLHSELNLSSLELGDSALYFCASSVEDFRGNTIYFGEGSWLTVV.

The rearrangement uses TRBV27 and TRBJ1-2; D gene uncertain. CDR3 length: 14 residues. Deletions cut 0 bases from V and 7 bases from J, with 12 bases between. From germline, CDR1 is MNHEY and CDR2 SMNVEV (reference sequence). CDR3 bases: TGTGCCAGCAGTTTATCGGCCAGGCTATTTGGCTACACCTTC. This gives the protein CASSLSARLFGYTF.

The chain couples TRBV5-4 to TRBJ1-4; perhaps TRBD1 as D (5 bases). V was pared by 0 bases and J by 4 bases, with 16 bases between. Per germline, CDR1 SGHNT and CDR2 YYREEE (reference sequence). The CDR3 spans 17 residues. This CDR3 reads CASSLVSGTAFNEKLFF. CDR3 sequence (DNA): TGTGCCAGCAGCTTGGTATCCGGGACGGCTTTTAATGAAAAACTGTTTTTT. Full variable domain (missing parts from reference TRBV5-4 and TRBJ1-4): ETGVTQSPTHLIKTRGQQVTLRCSSQSGHNTVSWYQQALGQGPQFIFQYYREEENGRGNFPPRFSGLQFPNYSSELNVNALELDDSALYLCASSLVSGTAFNEKLFFGSGTQLSVL.

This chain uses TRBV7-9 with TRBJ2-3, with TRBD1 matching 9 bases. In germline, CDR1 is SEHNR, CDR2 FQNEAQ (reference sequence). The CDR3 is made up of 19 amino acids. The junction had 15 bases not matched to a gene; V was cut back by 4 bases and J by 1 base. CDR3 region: CASSSGRGAGQGGTDTQYF. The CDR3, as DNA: TGTGCCAGCAGCTCTGGGAGAGGGGCGGGACAGGGCGGCACAGATACGCAGTATTTT.

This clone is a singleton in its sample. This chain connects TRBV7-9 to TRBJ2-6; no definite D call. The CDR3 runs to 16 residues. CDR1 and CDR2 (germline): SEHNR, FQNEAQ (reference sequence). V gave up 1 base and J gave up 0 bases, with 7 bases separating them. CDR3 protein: CASSLVLSSGANVLTF. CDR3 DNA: TGTGCCAGCAGCTTAGTATTGTCCTCTGGGGCCAACGTCCTGACTTTC.

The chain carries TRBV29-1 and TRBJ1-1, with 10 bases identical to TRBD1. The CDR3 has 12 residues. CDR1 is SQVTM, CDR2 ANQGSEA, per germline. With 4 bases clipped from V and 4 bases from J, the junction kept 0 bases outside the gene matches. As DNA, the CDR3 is TGCAGCGTTGGGACAGGGGGCACTGAAGCTTTCTTT. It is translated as CSVGTGGTEAFF.

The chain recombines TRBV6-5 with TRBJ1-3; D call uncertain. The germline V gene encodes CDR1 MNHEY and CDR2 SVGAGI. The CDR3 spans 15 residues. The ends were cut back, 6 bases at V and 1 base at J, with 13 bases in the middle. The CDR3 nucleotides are TGTGCCAGCAGATCTGGGCGGGGTTCTGGAAACACCATATATTTT. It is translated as CASRSGRGSGNTIYF.

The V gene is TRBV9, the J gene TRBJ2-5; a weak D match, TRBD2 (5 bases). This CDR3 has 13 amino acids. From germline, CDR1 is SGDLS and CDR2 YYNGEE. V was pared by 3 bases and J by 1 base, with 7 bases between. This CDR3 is CASSGTFQETQYF. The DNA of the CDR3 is TGTGCCAGCAGCGGGACTTTCCAAGAGACCCAGTACTTC.

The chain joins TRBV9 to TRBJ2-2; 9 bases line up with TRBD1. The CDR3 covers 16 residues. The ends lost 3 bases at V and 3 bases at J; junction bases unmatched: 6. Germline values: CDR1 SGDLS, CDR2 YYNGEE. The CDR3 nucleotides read TGTGCCAGCAGCGCTTTGACAGGGGGGTACACCGGGGAGCTGTTTTTT. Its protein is CASSALTGGYTGELFF.

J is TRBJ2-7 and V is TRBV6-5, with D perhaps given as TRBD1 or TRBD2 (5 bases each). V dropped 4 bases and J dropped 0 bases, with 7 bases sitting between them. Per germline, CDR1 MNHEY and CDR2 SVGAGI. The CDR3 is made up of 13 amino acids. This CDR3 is CASSWGSSYEQYF. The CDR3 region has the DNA TGTGCCAGCAGTTGGGGGAGCTCCTACGAGCAGTACTTC.

CDR3 sequence: CASSPAARGYTF. The DNA of the CDR3 is TGCGCCAGCAGTCCCGCAGCGAGAGGCTACACCTTC. This chain joins TRBV23-1 and TRBJ1-2; D gene ambiguous. TRBV23-1 is marked as an open reading frame, function uncertain. The CDR3 totals 12 residues. Between the trimmed V and J ends, which lost 4 bases and 8 bases, there was a span of 11 bases.

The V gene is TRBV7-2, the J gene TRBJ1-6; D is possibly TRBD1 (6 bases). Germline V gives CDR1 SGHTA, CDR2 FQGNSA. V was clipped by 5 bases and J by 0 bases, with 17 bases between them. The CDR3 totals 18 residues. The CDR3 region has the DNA TGTGCCAGCAGCCTCACCCCCCAGGGGAGCTCCTATAATTCACCCCTCCACTTT. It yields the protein CASSLTPQGSSYNSPLHF.

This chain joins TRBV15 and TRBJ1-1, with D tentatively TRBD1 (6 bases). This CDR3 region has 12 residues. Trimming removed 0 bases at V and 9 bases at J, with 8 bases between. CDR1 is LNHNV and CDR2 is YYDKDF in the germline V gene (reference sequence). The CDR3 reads CATSRDGQQAFF. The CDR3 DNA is TGTGCCACCAGCAGAGATGGACAGCAAGCTTTCTTT.